This TCR beta chain was recorded in a study of T cells in Graves' hyperthyroidism and ophthalmopathy. The source material, RNA transcripts, was used to amplify TCR beta CDR3 regions. Using the HTBI primer set, a first-round RT-PCR was run on the TCR CDR3. TCRdb analysed the multiplex PCR reads with MiXCR anew, one entry per CDR3 protein. The top ten clones hold around a third of a sample with about 640,000 distinct CDR3 sequences, under 25% of them seen once. Ophthalmopathy patients had Clinical Activity Score at least 3, NOSPECS grade at least 4, duration under 3 months. Uncontrolled infections, other autoimmune diseases, pregnancy or lactation led to exclusion of patients. The source is a young man with Graves' ophthalmopathy. The source material was blood.

Here the CDR3 DNA reads TGTGCCAGTACCATCGCTTCTGGAAACACCATATATTTT. Encoded protein: CASTIASGNTIYF. The chain combines TRBV19 with TRBJ1-3, with D unclear. V was trimmed by 7 bases and J by 1 base, leaving 8 bases between them. The CDR3 has 13 residues. The germline CDR1 and CDR2 sequences are LNHDA and SQIVND (reference sequence).